This section outlines one T cell receptor beta chain sequence together with its context. This sample was taken from a study of blood T cell repertoires in COVID-19. Study summary: COVID-19 samples collected from the United States, Italy and Spain covered acute and convalescent phases. Sample material is recorded as cDNA or gDNA derived from T cells, B-cell-depleted T cells, or PBMCs.

This CDR3 is built from 14 residues. The ends lost 2 bases at V and 4 bases at J; junction bases unmatched: 2. Germline V gives CDR1 MNHNS, CDR2 SASEGT. Some clones are missing from TCRdb's copy, which holds only in-frame ones; the method was immunoSEQ multiplex PCR. The sample has 64,000 or so clones; approximately 78% are singletons. This chain joins TRBV6-1 and TRBJ1-1, with TRBD1 matching over 9 bases. This clonotype originated in an elderly man with acute or convalescent COVID-19. The sequenced material came from peripheral blood. DNA for the CDR3: TGTGCCAGCAGTGAAACAGGGGGCCTCACTGAAGCTTTCTTT. It yields the protein CASSETGGLTEAFF.